This TCR beta chain was sequenced for a study of CD8 T cells in Susac syndrome. A word on this clonotype: The antigen is undetermined.

Study-level findings and limits: A relatively small number of individuals underwent TCR sequencing and HLA analysis.

RNA totalling about 0.5 to 1 ug underwent reverse transcription with random hexamers. Amplification of TCR beta CDR3 was carried out by immunoSEQ multiplex PCR, which covered 54 Vbeta and 13 Jbeta segments. From the immunoSEQ multiplex PCR reads, TCRdb called clonotypes with MiXCR, one entry per CDR3 protein. The table shows 250,000 or so distinct CDR3 sequences, with roughly 93% occurring only once. Germline V gives CDR1 SGHTS, CDR2 YDEGEE. The CDR3 length is 12 residues. V was pared by 3 bases and J by 9 bases, with 12 bases between. TCR beta was sequenced from blood CD8+ and CD4+ T cells. The receptor was isolated from a human donor with multiple sclerosis. The sequenced material came from CD4+ T cells from PBMCs. The chain employs TRBV5-8 and TRBJ2-5; tentative D call: TRBD1 (5 bases). The CDR3 region has the DNA TGTGCCAGCAGCTGGGCCCAAGGGGCCCAGTACTTC. Translating gives CASSWAQGAQYF.